The rows below give T cell receptor beta chains drawn from one sample of a study of blood T cell repertoires in COVID-19. The table came from immunoSEQ multiplex PCR; TCRdb's copy has only in-frame clones and leaves some out. The sample carries tens of thousands of clones, approximately 83% recorded once. Sequenced: peripheral blood. Receptor source: a human donor with acute or convalescent COVID-19. The donor label of this sample is uncertain. Both conserved end residues are part of each CDR3. The D gene is left open where the match is weak. Part of the rows lack a size; the others show once, few, many or a class for expanded clones.

d_gene: TRBD2; v_gene: TRBV7-3; j_gene: TRBJ2-3; abundance: NA; CDR3aa: CASSSGLAGVADTQYF; CDR3nt: TGTGCCAGCAGCTCGGGACTAGCGGGAGTGGCAGATACGCAGTATTTT
d_gene: NA; v_gene: TRBV19; j_gene: TRBJ1-3; abundance: NA; CDR3aa: CASSETGSGNTIYF; CDR3nt: TGTGCCAGTAGCGAAACAGGGTCTGGAAACACCATATATTTT
d_gene: TRBD1; v_gene: TRBV15; j_gene: TRBJ2-3; abundance: NA; CDR3aa: CATTASRGSTDTQYF; CDR3nt: TGTGCCACCACGGCATCCAGGGGGAGTACAGATACGCAGTATTTT
d_gene: TRBD2; v_gene: TRBV4-1; j_gene: TRBJ2-2; abundance: NA; CDR3aa: CASSQAGGGHTGELFF; CDR3nt: TGCGCCAGCAGCCAAGCTGGCGGGGGACACACCGGGGAGCTGTTTTTT
d_gene: NA; v_gene: TRBV30; j_gene: TRBJ2-2; abundance: NA; CDR3aa: CAWMAAGVAGELFF; CDR3nt: TGTGCCTGGATGGCGGCAGGGGTAGCCGGGGAGCTGTTTTTT
d_gene: NA; v_gene: TRBV7-8; j_gene: TRBJ2-5; abundance: few; CDR3aa: CASSLASGLQETQYF; CDR3nt: TGTGCCAGCAGCTTAGCCTCGGGACTTCAAGAGACCCAGTACTTC
d_gene: TRBD1; v_gene: TRBV19; j_gene: TRBJ2-3; abundance: NA; CDR3aa: CASSIQTGRADTQYF; CDR3nt: TGTGCCAGTAGTATACAGACAGGGCGGGCAGATACGCAGTATTTT
d_gene: TRBD1; v_gene: TRBV5-6; j_gene: TRBJ1-2; abundance: NA; CDR3aa: CASSPDRQGALVYGYTF; CDR3nt: TGTGCCAGCAGCCCGGACCGGCAGGGGGCGCTGGTCTATGGCTACACCTTC
d_gene: NA; v_gene: TRBV30; j_gene: TRBJ2-6; abundance: NA; CDR3aa: CAWFGGTVNSGANVLTF; CDR3nt: TGTGCCTGGTTTGGGGGGACAGTTAACTCTGGGGCCAACGTCCTGACTTTC
d_gene: TRBD1; v_gene: TRBV29-1; j_gene: TRBJ1-2; abundance: NA; CDR3aa: CSGVITGEYTF; CDR3nt: TGCAGCGGGGTGATCACAGGGGAATACACCTTC
d_gene: TRBD1; v_gene: TRBV4-1; j_gene: TRBJ2-5; abundance: NA; CDR3aa: CASSQDPLGTGAQETQYF; CDR3nt: TGCGCCAGCAGCCAAGACCCATTGGGGACAGGGGCCCAAGAGACCCAGTACTTC
d_gene: NA; v_gene: TRBV28; j_gene: TRBJ1-2; abundance: NA; CDR3aa: CASQIHTNYGYTF; CDR3nt: TGTGCCAGCCAGATCCACACCAACTATGGCTACACCTTC
d_gene: TRBD2; v_gene: TRBV13; j_gene: TRBJ2-7; abundance: NA; CDR3aa: CASSLGGGVYNEQYF; CDR3nt: TGTGCCAGCAGCTTAGGCGGGGGGGTCTATAACGAGCAGTACTTC
d_gene: NA; v_gene: TRBV3-1/TRBV3-2; j_gene: TRBJ1-1; abundance: NA; CDR3aa: CASSQAADTEAFF; CDR3nt: TGTGCCAGCAGCCAAGCGGCGGACACTGAAGCTTTCTTT
d_gene: NA; v_gene: TRBV7-2; j_gene: TRBJ2-1; abundance: NA; CDR3aa: CASSPTRDNEQFF; CDR3nt: TGTGCCAGCAGCCCCACCAGGGACAATGAGCAGTTCTTC
d_gene: TRBD2; v_gene: TRBV28; j_gene: TRBJ2-3; abundance: NA; CDR3aa: CASSPWTSGSNTEDTQYF; CDR3nt: TGTGCCAGCAGTCCCTGGACTAGCGGGAGTAATACAGAAGATACGCAGTATTTT
d_gene: TRBD1; v_gene: TRBV7-6; j_gene: TRBJ1-1; abundance: few; CDR3aa: CASSLRTGEAFF; CDR3nt: TGTGCCAGCAGCTTACGGACAGGTGAAGCTTTCTTT
d_gene: TRBD2; v_gene: TRBV7-9; j_gene: TRBJ2-7; abundance: NA; CDR3aa: CASSETSGRPRQYF; CDR3nt: TGTGCCAGCAGCGAAACTAGCGGGAGGCCTCGGCAGTACTTC
d_gene: NA; v_gene: TRBV11-2; j_gene: TRBJ2-2; abundance: NA; CDR3aa: CAILITLRTENTGELFF; CDR3nt: TGTGCCATCCTCATAACCCTACGGACAGAGAACACCGGGGAGCTGTTTTTT
d_gene: NA; v_gene: TRBV5-4; j_gene: TRBJ2-7; abundance: NA; CDR3aa: CASSLDLAPTYEQYF; CDR3nt: TGTGCCAGCAGCTTAGATCTAGCCCCTACCTACGAGCAGTACTTC
d_gene: NA; v_gene: TRBV3-1/TRBV3-2; j_gene: TRBJ1-1; abundance: NA; CDR3aa: CASSHGFRDTIAFF; CDR3nt: TGTGCCAGCAGCCATGGATTTCGGGACACTATAGCTTTCTTT
d_gene: TRBD1; v_gene: TRBV4-3; j_gene: TRBJ2-7; abundance: NA; CDR3aa: CASSPDGHRGSYEQYF; CDR3nt: TGCGCCAGCAGCCCAGATGGGCACAGGGGTTCTTACGAGCAGTACTTC
d_gene: NA; v_gene: TRBV6-1; j_gene: TRBJ2-7; abundance: NA; CDR3aa: CASSDQFDKTSSYEQYF; CDR3nt: TGTGCCAGCAGTGACCAGTTCGACAAGACCTCATCCTACGAGCAGTACTTC
d_gene: TRBD1; v_gene: TRBV24-1; j_gene: TRBJ1-3; abundance: once; CDR3aa: CATSDPGTGAGNTIYF; CDR3nt: TGTGCCACCAGTGATCCCGGGACAGGGGCTGGAAACACCATATATTTT
d_gene: TRBD1; v_gene: TRBV3-1/TRBV3-2; j_gene: TRBJ2-2; abundance: NA; CDR3aa: CASSQVQGAGELFF; CDR3nt: TGTGCCAGCAGCCAAGTACAGGGGGCCGGGGAGCTGTTTTTT
d_gene: TRBD2; v_gene: TRBV7-8; j_gene: TRBJ2-1; abundance: NA; CDR3aa: CASSPSGGAGEQFF; CDR3nt: TGTGCCAGCAGCCCATCGGGGGGGGCAGGTGAGCAGTTCTTC
d_gene: TRBD2; v_gene: TRBV7-8; j_gene: TRBJ2-1; abundance: NA; CDR3aa: CASSPPGGPGNEQFF; CDR3nt: TGTGCCAGCAGCCCCCCGGGGGGTCCGGGCAATGAGCAGTTCTTC
d_gene: NA; v_gene: TRBV30; j_gene: TRBJ1-4; abundance: NA; CDR3aa: CAWRGEEKLFF; CDR3nt: TGTGCCTGGAGGGGAGAAGAAAAACTGTTTTTT
d_gene: NA; v_gene: TRBV29-1; j_gene: TRBJ1-2; abundance: few; CDR3aa: CSVVSPGREEHGYTF; CDR3nt: TGCAGCGTTGTTTCTCCGGGCAGGGAGGAACATGGCTACACCTTC
d_gene: NA; v_gene: TRBV5-1; j_gene: TRBJ2-3; abundance: NA; CDR3aa: CASSLSSQGSTDTQYF; CDR3nt: TGCGCCAGCAGCTTATCCTCGCAGGGGAGCACAGATACGCAGTATTTT
d_gene: NA; v_gene: TRBV28; j_gene: TRBJ2-7; abundance: NA; CDR3aa: CASSSLSRGRTYEQYF; CDR3nt: TGTGCCAGCAGTTCCCTCTCCCGAGGCAGGACTTACGAGCAGTACTTC
d_gene: TRBD1; v_gene: TRBV5-6; j_gene: TRBJ1-6; abundance: NA; CDR3aa: CASSSQGGNSPLHF; CDR3nt: TGTGCCAGCAGTTCACAGGGGGGGAATTCACCCCTCCACTTT
d_gene: NA; v_gene: TRBV6-1; j_gene: TRBJ2-2; abundance: NA; CDR3aa: CASSEGVGKQANTGELFF; CDR3nt: TGTGCCAGCAGTGAAGGGGTTGGGAAACAGGCGAACACCGGGGAGCTGTTTTTT
d_gene: TRBD2; v_gene: TRBV7-3; j_gene: TRBJ2-5; abundance: NA; CDR3aa: CASSPARLAGDHQETQYF; CDR3nt: TGTGCCAGCAGCCCGGCCCGACTAGCGGGAGACCACCAAGAGACCCAGTACTTC
d_gene: TRBD2; v_gene: TRBV19; j_gene: TRBJ2-7; abundance: NA; CDR3aa: CASSSLAGTSEEQYF; CDR3nt: TGTGCCAGTAGTTCTTTAGCGGGGACGTCTGAGGAGCAGTACTTC
d_gene: TRBD1; v_gene: TRBV18; j_gene: TRBJ1-6; abundance: NA; CDR3aa: CASSPTDRAGSPLHF; CDR3nt: TGTGCCAGCTCACCGACGGACAGGGCCGGATCACCCCTCCACTTT
d_gene: NA; v_gene: TRBV18; j_gene: TRBJ2-5; abundance: NA; CDR3aa: CASSPRVEETQYF; CDR3nt: TGTGCCAGCTCACCACGAGTGGAAGAGACCCAGTACTTC
d_gene: NA; v_gene: TRBV6-5; j_gene: TRBJ1-1; abundance: NA; CDR3aa: CASILPGLGRAFF; CDR3nt: TGTGCCAGCATATTACCGGGGTTAGGGAGGGCTTTCTTT
d_gene: NA; v_gene: TRBV28; j_gene: TRBJ1-4; abundance: NA; CDR3aa: CASSFQGFEKLFF; CDR3nt: TGTGCCAGCAGTTTCCAGGGATTTGAAAAACTGTTTTTT
d_gene: NA; v_gene: TRBV5-1; j_gene: TRBJ2-1; abundance: NA; CDR3aa: CASSLDPAGSEQFF; CDR3nt: TGCGCCAGCAGCTTGGATCCGGCGGGAAGTGAGCAGTTCTTC
d_gene: TRBD2; v_gene: TRBV6-5; j_gene: TRBJ2-3; abundance: NA; CDR3aa: CASSGLAGSDTQYF; CDR3nt: TGTGCCAGCAGCGGACTAGCGGGCTCAGATACGCAGTATTTT
d_gene: NA; v_gene: TRBV3-1/TRBV3-2; j_gene: TRBJ2-5; abundance: NA; CDR3aa: CASSPFRGQETQYF; CDR3nt: TGTGCCAGCAGCCCTTTTCGCGGCCAAGAGACCCAGTACTTC
d_gene: TRBD2; v_gene: TRBV11-2; j_gene: TRBJ2-1; abundance: once; CDR3aa: CASSLRLAGENEQFF; CDR3nt: TGTGCCAGCAGCTTAAGACTAGCGGGAGAAAATGAGCAGTTCTTC
d_gene: NA; v_gene: TRBV19; j_gene: TRBJ1-5; abundance: NA; CDR3aa: CASSIQGGLNRNQPQHF; CDR3nt: TGTGCCAGTAGTATCCAGGGTGGATTGAATCGCAATCAGCCCCAGCATTTT
d_gene: NA; v_gene: TRBV2; j_gene: TRBJ1-6; abundance: NA; CDR3aa: CASNGKTWGGSNSPLHF; CDR3nt: TGTGCCAGCAACGGAAAAACGTGGGGGGGGAGCAATTCACCCCTCCACTTT